These 29 T cell receptor beta chains were sequenced from one sample in a study of blood T cell repertoires in COVID-19. TCRdb's table, derived via immunoSEQ multiplex PCR, lists solely in-frame clones and lacks some. The table records about 170,000 clones, more than 70% of them present only once. Specimen: peripheral blood. These TCRs come from a man between 45 and 60 years old who had recovered from COVID-19.

CDR3: CAWIGQGGKETQYF. The CDR3 coding sequence is TGTGCCTGGATCGGACAGGGAGGAAAGGAGACCCAGTACTTC. The rearrangement joins TRBV30 to TRBJ2-5, with 8 nucleotides matching TRBD1. CDR1 and CDR2 from the germline V gene are GTSNPN and SVGIG (reference sequence). V gave up 4 bases and J gave up 5 bases; unmatched junction bases: 9. This CDR3 has 14 residues.

The chain combines TRBV5-6 with TRBJ2-1, with 7 nucleotides matching TRBD1. Germline V CDR1 and CDR2: SGHDT, YYEEEE. The length of the CDR3 is 16 residues. V gave up 5 bases and J gave up 1 base; unmatched junction bases: 9. CDR3 loop: CASRKGAKVSYNEQFF. The CDR3 DNA follows: TGTGCCAGCAGGAAGGGGGCTAAGGTGTCCTACAATGAGCAGTTCTTC.

The chain employs TRBV12-3 or TRBV12-4 and TRBJ1-1; possible D gene TRBD1, 5 bases. Trimming stripped 8 bases from V and 1 base from J, with 11 bases between. This CDR3 spans 13 amino acids. CDR3 residues: CASRQMRNTEAFF. CDR3 nucleotide sequence: TGTGCCAGCCGACAGATGAGGAACACTGAAGCTTTCTTT.

The rearrangement joins TRBV9 to TRBJ2-3; possibly TRBD1 for D (6 bases). CDR1 SGDLS and CDR2 YYNGEE come from the germline V gene. The CDR3 loop spans 14 amino acids. The V end was cut by 4 bases, the J end by 1 base, with 10 bases between. The CDR3 spells CASSSRTGTDTQYF. DNA of the CDR3: TGTGCCAGCAGCTCCCGGACAGGCACAGATACGCAGTATTTT.

The chain employs TRBV10-1 and TRBJ2-2; 10 nucleotides align to TRBD1. Per the germline V gene, CDR1 is WNHNN and CDR2 is SYGVQD (reference sequence). The CDR3 runs 15 residues. Germline trimming cut 3 bases from V and 7 bases from J; bases unmatched to any gene: 5. CDR3 sequence (DNA): TGCGCCAGCAGTGAAGGGGGACAGGGGAACGGGGAGCTGTTTTTT. Its protein product is CASSEGGQGNGELFF.

This chain joins TRBV5-4 and TRBJ1-2; D call uncertain. V lost 4 bases and J lost 0, with 16 bases in between. The CDR3 contains 16 residues. CDR1 and CDR2 from the germline V gene are SGHNT and YYREEE (reference sequence). The CDR3: CASSAEPILPNYGYTF. The CDR3 nucleotides read TGTGCCAGCAGCGCGGAACCGATCCTTCCTAACTATGGCTACACCTTC.

This chain connects TRBV19 to TRBJ1-6; 9 bases agree with TRBD1. Looked up from germline, CDR1 is LNHDA and CDR2 is SQIVND (reference sequence). The CDR3 spans 17 residues. J lost 0 bases, V lost 4 bases, and 4 bases had no gene match. This CDR3 reads CASSTPTGGSYNSPLHF. For the CDR3, the DNA is TGTGCCAGTAGTACCCCGACAGGGGGCTCCTATAATTCACCCCTCCACTTT.

The chain is built from TRBV28 and TRBJ1-2; D perhaps matches TRBD1 (5 bases). Germline assignment: CDR1 MDHEN and CDR2 SYDVKM. Between the trimmed V and J ends, which lost 3 bases and 6 bases, there was a span of 23 bases. The CDR3 loop spans 17 amino acids. CDR3 DNA sequence: TGTGCCAGCAGTTTCCCCCAATCGGGGGGGGTCTTGAATGGCTACACCTTC. Encoded protein: CASSFPQSGGVLNGYTF.

The chain combines TRBV19 with TRBJ2-2; 13 nucleotides align to TRBD2. The V gene end was trimmed by 8 bases and the J gene end by 7 bases; junction bases not matched to a gene: 4. CDR3 size: 14 residues. Germline V gene data show CDR1 as LNHDA and CDR2 as SQIVND (reference sequence). The CDR3: CASGTSGVRGELFF. The CDR3 nucleotides are TGTGCCAGTGGGACTAGCGGGGTCCGCGGGGAGCTGTTTTTT. Using reference TRBV19 and TRBJ2-2 for the parts outside the CDR3, the full variable domain is DGGITQSPKYLFRKEGQNVTLSCEQNLNHDAMYWYRQDPGQGLRLIYYSQIVNDFQKGDIAEGYSVSREKKESFPLTVTSAQKNPTAFYLCASGTSGVRGELFFGEGSRLTVL.

The chain couples TRBV19 to TRBJ1-2; D gene ambiguous. Germline V CDR1 and CDR2: LNHDA, SQIVND (reference sequence). V gave up 4 bases and J gave up 5 bases, with 8 bases separating them. There are 12 residues in the CDR3. The CDR3 is CASSTTVYGYTF. The CDR3 DNA sequence: TGTGCCAGTAGTACTACAGTGTATGGCTACACCTTC.

The gene calls are TRBV7-3 and TRBJ2-6; 10 nucleotides line up with TRBD1. Germline V gene lookup returns CDR1 SGHTA and CDR2 FQGTGA. The CDR3 has 19 residues. V dropped 4 bases and J dropped 0; count of bases not matched to a gene: 9. CDR3 in DNA: TGTGCCAGCAGCTCCGACGGACAGGGGGGGCTCTCTGGGGCCAACGTCCTGACTTTC. It specifies CASSSDGQGGLSGANVLTF. The full variable domain, in which reference TRBV7-3 and TRBJ2-6 provide the parts outside the CDR3, is GAGVSQTPSNKVTEKGKYVELRCDPISGHTALYWYRQSLGQGPEFLIYFQGTGAADDSGLPNDRFFAVRPEGSVSTLKIQRTERGDSAVYLCASSSDGQGGLSGANVLTFGAGSRLTVL.

The chain carries TRBV10-3 and TRBJ2-3, with a tentative D call TRBD2 (5 bases). Trimming cost V 10 bases and J 3 bases, with 17 bases left between them. This CDR3 comprises 14 residues. The V gene's germline CDR1 is ENHRY and CDR2 SYGVKD. This chain's CDR3 is CATHTPGLTDTQYF. The CDR3 DNA sequence: TGTGCCACCCACACTCCAGGACTGACAGATACGCAGTATTTT.

The chain has TRBV19 and TRBJ2-2; D is possibly TRBD2 (6 bases). CDR1 is LNHDA and CDR2 is SQIVND in the germline V gene (reference sequence). V was pared by 6 bases and J by 7 bases, with 18 bases between. This CDR3 is 15 amino acids long. This CDR3 reads CASSPEWRASGELFF. DNA of the CDR3: TGTGCCAGTAGCCCTGAATGGAGGGCCAGCGGGGAGCTGTTTTTT.

The gene calls are TRBV6-6 and TRBJ1-2, with a tentative D call TRBD1 (6 bases). The CDR3 extends over 13 amino acids. Germline values: CDR1 MNHNY, CDR2 SVGAGI (reference sequence). Trimming stripped 2 bases from V and 6 bases from J, with 10 bases between. CDR3 amino acids: CASSYGGGNGYTF. The DNA of the CDR3 is TGTGCCAGCAGTTACGGGGGGGGCAATGGCTACACCTTC.

The chain has TRBV3-1 (or the pseudogene TRBV3-2) and TRBJ1-2; weak D call: TRBD1 (5 bases). The CDR3 runs 14 residues. V was cut by 0 bases and J by 8 bases, with 13 bases left in between. Germline V gene data show CDR1 as LGHDT and CDR2 as YNNKEL (reference sequence). The CDR3 coding sequence is TGTGCCAGCAGCCAAGAAAAAGGGGCGGGAGGCTACACCTTC. This gives the protein CASSQEKGAGGYTF.

This chain joins TRBV29-1 and TRBJ1-4, with a possible D match to TRBD1 (6 bases). The CDR3 is made up of 12 amino acids. V lost 6 bases, J lost 8 bases, and 13 bases lay in between. Germline V lookup: CDR1 SQVTM, CDR2 ANQGSEA. The CDR3 DNA reads as TGCAGCGTAGGCCAGGGGCCCGAAAAACTGTTTTTT. Amino acids: CSVGQGPEKLFF.

The rearrangement uses TRBV7-2 and TRBJ2-7; D is unclear. The CDR3 contains 13 residues. V was shortened by 5 bases and J by 6 bases, with 14 bases between the two germline ends. Looked up from germline, CDR1 is SGHTA and CDR2 is FQGNSA. The CDR3 spells CASSQRRLGEQYF. CDR3 DNA sequence: TGTGCCAGCAGCCAACGGAGACTCGGCGAGCAGTACTTC.

This sequence joins TRBV7-9 and TRBJ2-3, with 9 positions matching TRBD2. J lost 5 bases, V lost 11 bases, and 11 bases had no gene match. There are 14 residues in the CDR3. Per the germline V gene, CDR1 is SEHNR and CDR2 is FQNEAQ (reference sequence). In DNA form, the CDR3 reads TGTGCCGTAGGCGCTAGCGGGGTATTAGATACGCAGTATTTT. Its protein product is CAVGASGVLDTQYF.

The chain recombines TRBV4-3 with TRBJ1-2; 8 nucleotides line up with TRBD1. Germline trimming cut 3 bases from V and 8 bases from J; bases unmatched to any gene: 8. Germline V gives CDR1 LGHNA, CDR2 YSLEER. This CDR3 spans 14 amino acids. The CDR3 region is CASSQETGDWGYTF. The DNA of the CDR3 is TGCGCCAGCAGCCAGGAGACAGGGGATTGGGGCTACACCTTC.

The chain carries TRBV2 and TRBJ2-2; 12 bases line up with TRBD2. Germline V CDR1 and CDR2: SNHLY, FYNNEI. CDR3 length: 16 residues. The ends lost 6 bases at V and 5 bases at J; junction bases unmatched: 7. CDR3 in amino acids: CASSGLAGGRTGELFF. CDR3 in DNA: TGTGCCAGCAGCGGGCTAGCGGGAGGGCGGACCGGGGAGCTGTTTTTT. The full variable domain, rest sourced from reference TRBV2 and TRBJ2-2, is EPEVTQTPSHQVTQMGQEVILRCVPISNHLYFYWYRQILGQKVEFLVSFYNNEISEKSEIFDDQFSVERPDGSNFTLKIRSTKLEDSAMYFCASSGLAGGRTGELFFGEGSRLTVL.

V is TRBV4-1 and J is TRBJ1-4; 8 bases match TRBD1. Trimming took 4 bases from V and 8 from J; bases not matched to a gene: 9. The CDR3 length is 15 residues. The germline CDR1 and CDR2 sequences are MGHRA and YSYEKL. Here the CDR3 DNA reads TGCGCCAGCAGCCCTCCCCAGCCAGGGGGCGAAAAACTGTTTTTT. Its protein is CASSPPQPGGEKLFF.

This sequence joins TRBV3-1 (or the pseudogene TRBV3-2) and TRBJ2-7; D uncertain. The V end was cut by 0 bases, the J end by 6 bases, with 3 bases between. Germline assignment: CDR1 LGHDT and CDR2 YNNKEL (reference sequence). This CDR3 is 11 amino acids long. CDR3 protein: CASSQEREQYF. The CDR3 bases are TGTGCCAGCAGCCAAGAGCGCGAGCAGTACTTC.

The rearrangement joins TRBV5-4 to TRBJ2-5; perhaps TRBD1 as D (5 bases). The germline gives CDR1 SGHNT, CDR2 YYREEE (reference sequence). V was trimmed by 0 bases and J by 7 bases, leaving 10 bases between them. This CDR3 contains 13 residues. The CDR3, as DNA: TGTGCCAGCAGCTTGGACTGGCAGGGGACCCAGTACTTC. Translated: CASSLDWQGTQYF.

The chain combines TRBV3-1 (or the pseudogene TRBV3-2) with TRBJ1-2, with 9 positions matching TRBD1. The CDR3 extends over 15 amino acids. Trimming at V came to 2 bases and at J to 6 bases, leaving 7 bases not matched to a gene. Germline V CDR1 and CDR2: LGHDT, YNNKEL (reference sequence). CDR3 protein: CASSQLRDRVNGYTF. The CDR3 bases are TGTGCCAGCAGCCAACTCCGGGACAGGGTCAATGGCTACACCTTC.

This clone showed up just a few times. V usage is TRBV27 and J usage is TRBJ2-5; TRBD2 might be the D (6 bases). The CDR3 contains 15 residues. Deletions cut 0 bases from V and 5 bases from J, with 13 bases between. Germline V gene sequence: CDR1 MNHEY, CDR2 SMNVEV (reference sequence). The CDR3 sequence: CASSLSGGPGETQYF. The DNA for the CDR3 is TGTGCCAGCAGTTTATCCGGAGGGCCAGGGGAGACCCAGTACTTC.

V and J are TRBV5-1 and TRBJ2-7; TRBD1 agrees at 7 bases. J lost 2 bases, V lost 0 bases, and 11 bases had no gene match. Germline V gene data show CDR1 as SGHRS and CDR2 as YFSETQ. The CDR3 runs to 17 residues. CDR3 region: CASSLGPLETGPYEQYF. DNA for the CDR3: TGCGCCAGCAGCTTGGGACCGTTAGAGACAGGGCCCTACGAGCAGTACTTC.

This clone has only a few counts. The genes are TRBV19 and TRBJ1-2; D gene unclear. V was shortened by 2 bases and J by 1 base, with 8 bases between the two germline ends. Germline assignment: CDR1 LNHDA and CDR2 SQIVND (reference sequence). The CDR3 loop spans 14 amino acids. CDR3 loop: CASSISRVNYGYTF. The CDR3 coding sequence is TGTGCCAGTAGTATATCCCGTGTTAACTATGGCTACACCTTC.

The CDR3 protein is CASLGQAHEKLFF. The CDR3 DNA is TGTGCCAGCCTCGGACAGGCCCATGAAAAACTGTTTTTT. The genes are TRBV6-5 and TRBJ1-4, with 7 bases fitting TRBD1. V was pared by 8 bases and J by 6 bases, with 6 bases of the junction left unmatched. Germline V lookup: CDR1 MNHEY, CDR2 SVGAGI. This CDR3 is 13 amino acids long.

This clone showed up just a few times. The rearrangement uses TRBV14 and TRBJ2-7; 7 bases agree with TRBD1. The CDR3 has 13 amino acids. Looked up from germline, CDR1 is SGHDN and CDR2 is FVKESK. V trimming: 1 base; J trimming: 5 bases; junction bases outside the gene matches: 2. Written as DNA, the CDR3 is TGTGCCAGCAGCCAAGTACAGGGGAACGAGCAGTACTTC. Its translation is CASSQVQGNEQYF.